This T cell receptor (beta chain) was found in a study of T cells after yellow fever vaccination. Study-level background: Low-cell-number fractions underwent preparation using SMART-Seq v4 Ultra Low Input.

Remarks on this clonotype: The antigen is not known.

J lost 0 bases, V lost 10 bases, and 2 bases had no gene match. Germline V gene sequence: CDR1 ENHRY, CDR2 SYGVKD. The CDR3 is 13 amino acids. Study outcomes and limitations: Although the secondary response was weaker, it peaked faster, at day 5 versus 15. Booster sampling recovered most clones from primary vaccination (approximately 97% CD4, approximately 88% CD8).

The 5'RACE template-switching step produced TCR cDNA and added a universal primer site and UMIs. TCRdb re-called the 5' RACE reads through MiXCR, storing one row per CDR3 protein. The data contain roughly 260,000 distinct CDR3 sequences, roughly 13% of them singletons. The clonotype was recovered from a man aged 30 to 45 who received the YFV17D yellow fever vaccine. The source was CD4+ T cells sorted from PBMCs, collected 45 days after the yellow fever booster vaccination. V and J are TRBV10-3 and TRBJ2-7; 11 bases are shared with TRBD2. The CDR3 DNA reads TGTGCCAGCACTAGCGGGAGCTCCTACGAGCAGTACTTC. Amino acids: CASTSGSSYEQYF.